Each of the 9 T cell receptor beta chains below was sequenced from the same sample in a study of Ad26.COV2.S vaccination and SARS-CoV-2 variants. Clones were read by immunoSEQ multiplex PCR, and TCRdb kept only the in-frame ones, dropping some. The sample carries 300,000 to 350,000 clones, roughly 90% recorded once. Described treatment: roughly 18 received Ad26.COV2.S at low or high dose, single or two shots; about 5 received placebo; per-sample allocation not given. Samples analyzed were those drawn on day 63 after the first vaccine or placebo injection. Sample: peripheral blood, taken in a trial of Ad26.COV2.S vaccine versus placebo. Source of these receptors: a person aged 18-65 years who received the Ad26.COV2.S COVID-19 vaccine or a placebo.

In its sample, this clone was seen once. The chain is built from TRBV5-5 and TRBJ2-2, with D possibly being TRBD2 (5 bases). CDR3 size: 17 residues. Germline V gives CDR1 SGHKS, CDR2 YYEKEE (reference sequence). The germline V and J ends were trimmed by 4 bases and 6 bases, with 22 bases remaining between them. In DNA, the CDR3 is TGTGCCAGCAGCCTACCCAGTGTAGGGAGAAATCCCGGGGAGCTGTTTTTT. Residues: CASSLPSVGRNPGELFF.

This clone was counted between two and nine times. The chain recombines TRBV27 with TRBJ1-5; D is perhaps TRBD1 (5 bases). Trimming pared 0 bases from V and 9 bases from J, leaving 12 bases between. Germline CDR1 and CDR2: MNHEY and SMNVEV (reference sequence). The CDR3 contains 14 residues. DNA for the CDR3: TGTGCCAGCAGTTTATCGATTACAGGTCTGCCCCAGCATTTT. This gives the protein CASSLSITGLPQHF.

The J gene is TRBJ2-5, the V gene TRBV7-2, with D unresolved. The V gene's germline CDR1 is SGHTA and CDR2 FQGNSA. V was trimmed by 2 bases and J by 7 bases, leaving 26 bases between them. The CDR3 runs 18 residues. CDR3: CASSLQVSPAAKLGTQYF. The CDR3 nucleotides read TGTGCCAGCAGCTTACAAGTGTCGCCGGCTGCAAAGTTGGGGACCCAGTACTTC.

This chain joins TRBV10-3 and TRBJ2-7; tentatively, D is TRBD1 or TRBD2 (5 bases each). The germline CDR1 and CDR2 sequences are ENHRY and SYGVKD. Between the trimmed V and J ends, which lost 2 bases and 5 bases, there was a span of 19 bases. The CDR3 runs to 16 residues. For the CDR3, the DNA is TGTGCCATCAGTGAGAATAAGCCCACTTTGGGGGACGAGCAGTACTTC. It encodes CAISENKPTLGDEQYF.

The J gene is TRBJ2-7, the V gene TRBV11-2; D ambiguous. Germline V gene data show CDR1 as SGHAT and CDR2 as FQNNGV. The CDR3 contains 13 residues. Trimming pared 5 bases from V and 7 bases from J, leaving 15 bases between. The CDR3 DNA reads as TGTGCCAGCAGCCCCCTACATCGCCAGGAGCAGTACGTC. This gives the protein CASSPLHRQEQYV.

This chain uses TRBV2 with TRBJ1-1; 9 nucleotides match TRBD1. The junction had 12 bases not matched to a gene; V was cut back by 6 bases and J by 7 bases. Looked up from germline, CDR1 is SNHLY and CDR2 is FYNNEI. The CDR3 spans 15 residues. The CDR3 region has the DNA TGTGCCAGCAGATCCGGACAGGGGATTAACCATGAAGCTTTCTTT. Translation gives CASRSGQGINHEAFF.

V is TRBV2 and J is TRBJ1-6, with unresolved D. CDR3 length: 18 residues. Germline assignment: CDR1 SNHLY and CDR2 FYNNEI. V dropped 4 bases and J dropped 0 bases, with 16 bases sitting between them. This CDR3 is CASSVGRVISSYNSPLHF. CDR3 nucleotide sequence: TGTGCCAGCAGTGTTGGTAGGGTCATCTCCTCCTATAATTCACCCCTCCACTTT.

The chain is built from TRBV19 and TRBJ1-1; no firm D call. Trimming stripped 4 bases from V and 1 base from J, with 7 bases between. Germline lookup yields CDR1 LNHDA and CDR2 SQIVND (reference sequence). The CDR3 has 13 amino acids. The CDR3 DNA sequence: TGTGCCAGTAGTAGTTGGGGGAACACTGAAGCTTTCTTT. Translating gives CASSSWGNTEAFF.

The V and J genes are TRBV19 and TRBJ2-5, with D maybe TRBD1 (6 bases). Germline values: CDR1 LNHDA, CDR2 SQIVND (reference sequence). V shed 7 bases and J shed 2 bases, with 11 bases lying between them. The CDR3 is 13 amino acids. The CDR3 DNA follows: TGTGCCAGTACAGAGGGGGTTCAAGAGACCCAGTACTTC. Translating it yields CASTEGVQETQYF.